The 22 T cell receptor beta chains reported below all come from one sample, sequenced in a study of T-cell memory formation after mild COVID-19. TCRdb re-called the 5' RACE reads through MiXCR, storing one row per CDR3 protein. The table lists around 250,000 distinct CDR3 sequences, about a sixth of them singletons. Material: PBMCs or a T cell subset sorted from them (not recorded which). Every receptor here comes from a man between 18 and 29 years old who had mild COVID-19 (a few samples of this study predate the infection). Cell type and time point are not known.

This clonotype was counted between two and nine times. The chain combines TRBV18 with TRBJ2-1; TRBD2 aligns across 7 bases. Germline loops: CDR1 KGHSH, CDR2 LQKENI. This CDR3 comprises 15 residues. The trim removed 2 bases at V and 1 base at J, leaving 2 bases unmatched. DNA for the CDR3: TGTGCCAGCTCACCAGGGAGGGTATCCTACAATGAGCAGTTCTTC. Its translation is CASSPGRVSYNEQFF.

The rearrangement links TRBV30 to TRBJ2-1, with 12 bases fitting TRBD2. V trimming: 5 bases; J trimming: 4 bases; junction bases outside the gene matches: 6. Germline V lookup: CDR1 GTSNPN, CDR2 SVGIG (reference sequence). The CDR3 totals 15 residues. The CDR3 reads CAWYTSGGRYNEQFF. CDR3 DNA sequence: TGTGCCTGGTATACTAGCGGGGGGCGTTACAATGAGCAGTTCTTC.

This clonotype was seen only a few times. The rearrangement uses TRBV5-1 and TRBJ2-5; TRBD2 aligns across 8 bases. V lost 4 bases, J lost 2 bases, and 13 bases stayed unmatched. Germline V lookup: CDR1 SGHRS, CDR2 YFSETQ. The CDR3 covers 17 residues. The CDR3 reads CASSLSGLAGGQETQYF. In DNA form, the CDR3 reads TGCGCCAGCAGCCTGTCAGGACTAGCAGGCGGTCAAGAGACCCAGTACTTC.

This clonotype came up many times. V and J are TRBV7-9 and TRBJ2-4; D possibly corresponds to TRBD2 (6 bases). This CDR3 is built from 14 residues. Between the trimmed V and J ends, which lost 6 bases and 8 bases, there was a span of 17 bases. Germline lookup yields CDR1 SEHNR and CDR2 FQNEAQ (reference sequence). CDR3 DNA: TGTGCCAGCAGGCCACTCGGGGGTCGGGACATTCAGTACTTC. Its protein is CASRPLGGRDIQYF. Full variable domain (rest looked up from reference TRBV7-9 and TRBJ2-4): DTGVSQNPRHKITKRGQNVTFRCDPISEHNRLYWYRQTLGQGPEFLTYFQNEAQLEKSRLLSDRFSAERPKGSFSTLEIQRTEQGDSAMYLCASRPLGGRDIQYFGAGTRLSVL.

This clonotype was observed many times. The chain's CDR3 is CASSPSGQTNEQYV. CDR3 nucleotides: TGTGCCAGCTCACCATCGGGGCAGACGAACGAGCAGTACGTC. V is TRBV18 and J is TRBJ2-7, with D perhaps being TRBD1 or TRBD2 (5 bases each). V was cut by 2 bases and J by 5 bases, with 13 bases left in between. From germline, CDR1 is KGHSH and CDR2 LQKENI. CDR3 length: 14 residues.

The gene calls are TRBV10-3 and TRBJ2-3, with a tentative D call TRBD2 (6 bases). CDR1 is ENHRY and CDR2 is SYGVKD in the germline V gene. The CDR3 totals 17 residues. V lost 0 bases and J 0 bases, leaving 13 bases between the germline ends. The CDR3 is CAISESRRGPSTDTQYF. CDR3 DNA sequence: TGTGCCATCAGTGAGTCCCGGCGGGGTCCTAGCACAGATACGCAGTATTTT.

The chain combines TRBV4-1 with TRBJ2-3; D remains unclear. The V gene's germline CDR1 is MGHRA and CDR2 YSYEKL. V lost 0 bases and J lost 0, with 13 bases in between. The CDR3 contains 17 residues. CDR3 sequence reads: CASSQDARIPSTDTQYF. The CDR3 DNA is TGCGCCAGCAGCCAAGATGCGCGAATCCCTAGCACAGATACGCAGTATTTT.

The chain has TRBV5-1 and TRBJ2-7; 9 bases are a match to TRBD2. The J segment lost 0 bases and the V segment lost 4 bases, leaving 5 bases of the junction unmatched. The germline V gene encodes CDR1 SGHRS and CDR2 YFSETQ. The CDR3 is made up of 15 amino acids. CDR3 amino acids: CASSPLAGSSYEQYF. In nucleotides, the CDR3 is TGCGCCAGCAGCCCGCTAGCGGGGAGCTCCTACGAGCAGTACTTC.

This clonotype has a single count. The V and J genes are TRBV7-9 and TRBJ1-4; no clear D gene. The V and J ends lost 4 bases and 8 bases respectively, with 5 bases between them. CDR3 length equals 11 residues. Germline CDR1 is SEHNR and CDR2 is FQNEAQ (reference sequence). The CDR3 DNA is TGTGCCAGCAGCTCCGACGAAAAACTGTTTTTT. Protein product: CASSSDEKLFF.

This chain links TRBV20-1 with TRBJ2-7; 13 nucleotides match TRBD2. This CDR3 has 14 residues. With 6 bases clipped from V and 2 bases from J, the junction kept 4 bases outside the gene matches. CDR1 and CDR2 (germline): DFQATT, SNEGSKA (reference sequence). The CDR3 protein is CSAPGLAGTYEQYF. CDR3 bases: TGCAGTGCCCCGGGACTAGCGGGGACCTACGAGCAGTACTTC.

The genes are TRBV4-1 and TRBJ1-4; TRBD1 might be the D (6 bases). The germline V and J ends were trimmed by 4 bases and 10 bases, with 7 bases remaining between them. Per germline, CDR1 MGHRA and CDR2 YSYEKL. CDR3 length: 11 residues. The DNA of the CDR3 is TGCGCCAGCAGCCTACAGGGAAAACTGTTTTTT. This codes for CASSLQGKLFF.

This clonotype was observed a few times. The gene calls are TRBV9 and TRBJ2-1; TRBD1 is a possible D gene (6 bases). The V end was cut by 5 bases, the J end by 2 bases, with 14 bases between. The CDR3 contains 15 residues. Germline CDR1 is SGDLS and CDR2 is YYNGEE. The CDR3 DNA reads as TGTGCCAGCAGAGTTCAGGGGATAACCTACAATGAGCAGTTCTTC. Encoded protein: CASRVQGITYNEQFF.

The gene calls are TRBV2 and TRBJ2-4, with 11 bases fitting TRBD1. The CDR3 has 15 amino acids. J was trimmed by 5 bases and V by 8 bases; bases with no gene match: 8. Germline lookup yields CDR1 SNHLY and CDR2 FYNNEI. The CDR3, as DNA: TGTGCCAGCGGCATTCCGGGACAGGGGGAAAACATTCAGTACTTC. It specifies CASGIPGQGENIQYF.

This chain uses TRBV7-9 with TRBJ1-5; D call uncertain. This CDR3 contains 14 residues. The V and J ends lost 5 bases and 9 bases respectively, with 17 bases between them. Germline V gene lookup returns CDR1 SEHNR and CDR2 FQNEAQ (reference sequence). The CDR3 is CASSPSGVGGPQHF. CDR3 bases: TGTGCCAGCAGCCCCAGTGGGGTGGGAGGGCCCCAGCATTTT.

In DNA, the CDR3 is TGTGCCAGCAGCGAAACCGGGACAGCCTTCTACGAGCAGTACTTC. Protein sequence: CASSETGTAFYEQYF. The V call is TRBV9, the J call TRBJ2-7; 7 bases match TRBD1. Germline V CDR1 and CDR2: SGDLS, YYNGEE. With 3 bases clipped from V and 3 bases from J, the junction kept 9 bases outside the gene matches. This CDR3 is built from 15 residues.

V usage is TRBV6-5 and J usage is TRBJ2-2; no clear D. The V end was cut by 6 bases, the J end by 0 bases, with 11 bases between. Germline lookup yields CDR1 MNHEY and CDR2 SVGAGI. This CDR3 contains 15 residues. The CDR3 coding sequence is TGTGCCAGCAGCCCAGGCGGCTCGAACACCGGGGAGCTGTTTTTT. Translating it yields CASSPGGSNTGELFF.

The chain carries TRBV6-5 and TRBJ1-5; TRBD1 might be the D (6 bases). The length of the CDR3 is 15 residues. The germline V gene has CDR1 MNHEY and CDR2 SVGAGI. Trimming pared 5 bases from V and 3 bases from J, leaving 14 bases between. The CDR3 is CASSGTTGNNQPQHF. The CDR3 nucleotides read TGTGCCAGCAGTGGCACGACAGGCAACAATCAGCCCCAGCATTTT.

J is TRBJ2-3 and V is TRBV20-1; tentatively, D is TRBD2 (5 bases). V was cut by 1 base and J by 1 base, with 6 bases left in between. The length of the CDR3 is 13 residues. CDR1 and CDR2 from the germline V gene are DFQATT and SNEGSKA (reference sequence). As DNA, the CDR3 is TGCAGTGCTAGAGGTAGCGGCACAGATACGCAGTATTTT. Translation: CSARGSGTDTQYF.

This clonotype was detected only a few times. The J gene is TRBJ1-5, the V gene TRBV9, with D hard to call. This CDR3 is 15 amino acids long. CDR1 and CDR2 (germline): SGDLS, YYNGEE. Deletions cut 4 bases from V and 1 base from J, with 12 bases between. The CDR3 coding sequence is TGTGCCAGCAGCACGTCAGGCCTCAGCAATCAGCCCCAGCATTTT. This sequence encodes CASSTSGLSNQPQHF.

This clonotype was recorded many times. The CDR3 reads CSVGGDEGPYEQYF. The CDR3 coding sequence is TGCAGCGTTGGGGGCGACGAAGGGCCATACGAGCAGTACTTC. This chain links TRBV29-1 with TRBJ2-7; D possibly corresponds to TRBD1 (5 bases). Trimming took 4 bases from V and 4 from J, leaving 17 bases between them. Germline V lookup: CDR1 SQVTM, CDR2 ANQGSEA. This CDR3 comprises 14 residues.

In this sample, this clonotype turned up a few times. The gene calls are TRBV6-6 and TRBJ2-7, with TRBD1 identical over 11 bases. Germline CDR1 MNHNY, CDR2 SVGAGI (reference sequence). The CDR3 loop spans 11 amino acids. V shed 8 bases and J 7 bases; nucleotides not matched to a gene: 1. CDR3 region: CASGTGGEQYF. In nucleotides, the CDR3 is TGTGCCAGCGGGACAGGGGGTGAGCAGTACTTC.

CDR3 loop: CASSPRQGATGGYTF. The CDR3 DNA is TGTGCCAGCAGCCCCCGACAGGGGGCGACTGGGGGCTACACCTTC. The V gene is TRBV5-4, the J gene TRBJ1-2; TRBD1 aligns across 10 bases. The V gene end was trimmed by 4 bases and the J gene end by 8 bases; junction bases not matched to a gene: 11. Germline V gene lookup returns CDR1 SGHNT and CDR2 YYREEE (reference sequence). This CDR3 comprises 15 residues.